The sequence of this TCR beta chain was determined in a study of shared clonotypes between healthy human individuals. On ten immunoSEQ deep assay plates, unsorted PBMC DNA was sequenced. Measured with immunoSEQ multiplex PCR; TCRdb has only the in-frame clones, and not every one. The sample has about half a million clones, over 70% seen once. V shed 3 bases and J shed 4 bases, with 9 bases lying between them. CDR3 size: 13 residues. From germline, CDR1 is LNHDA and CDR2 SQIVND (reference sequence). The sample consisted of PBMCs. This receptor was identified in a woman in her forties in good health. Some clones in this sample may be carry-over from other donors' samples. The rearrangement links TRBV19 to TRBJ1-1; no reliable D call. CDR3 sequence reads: CASSILGSTEAFF. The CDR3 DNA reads TGTGCCAGTAGTATCTTGGGGAGCACTGAAGCTTTCTTT.